One sample yielded the 20 T cell receptor beta chains listed below, sequenced in a study of cytomegalovirus exposure and HLA in healthy donors. Only in-frame clones appear in the TCRdb table, and some are missing; sequencing was by immunoSEQ multiplex PCR. Here the sample spans roughly 300,000 clones, roughly 88% being singletons. Sequenced: PBMCs. These receptors all come from a woman under 30 in good health and CMV-seronegative.

V is TRBV28 and J is TRBJ2-1; D might be TRBD1 (6 bases). Germline V lookup: CDR1 MDHEN, CDR2 SYDVKM. CDR3 length: 15 amino acids. V was clipped by 5 bases and J by 3 bases, with 14 bases between them. The DNA for the CDR3 is TGTGCCAGCAGTCTCCCTTACAGGGACTACAATGAGCAGTTCTTC. This sequence encodes CASSLPYRDYNEQFF.

This sequence joins TRBV27 and TRBJ2-7, with TRBD2 as a possible D gene (6 bases). V was clipped by 4 bases and J by 4 bases, with 11 bases between them. The CDR3 runs 13 residues. CDR1 and CDR2 (germline): MNHEY, SMNVEV (reference sequence). CDR3: CASSYGAGYEQYF. The CDR3 region has the DNA TGTGCCAGCAGTTATGGGGCGGGGTACGAGCAGTACTTC.

The chain recombines TRBV4-3 with TRBJ2-1; the D is unclear. This CDR3 is 14 amino acids long. CDR1 and CDR2 from the germline V gene are LGHNA and YSLEER. V lost 0 bases and J lost 6, with 9 bases in between. CDR3 residues: CASSQENPLNEQFF. For the CDR3, the DNA is TGCGCCAGCAGCCAAGAAAACCCACTCAATGAGCAGTTCTTC.

The V call is TRBV7-9, the J call TRBJ2-3; 12 positions match TRBD2. From germline, CDR1 is SEHNR and CDR2 FQNEAQ (reference sequence). The CDR3 is 16 amino acids. V gave up 5 bases and J gave up 2 bases; unmatched junction bases: 5. This CDR3 reads CASSPLAGGHTDTQYF. The CDR3 DNA reads as TGTGCCAGCAGCCCTCTAGCGGGAGGGCACACAGATACGCAGTATTTT.

The chain links TRBV4-3 to TRBJ1-1, with TRBD1 identical over 8 bases. J was trimmed by 8 bases and V by 0 bases; bases with no gene match: 11. In germline, CDR1 is LGHNA, CDR2 YSLEER. The CDR3 sequence is 16 residues long. The CDR3 protein is CASSQDSTGAFSEAFF. The CDR3 DNA sequence: TGCGCCAGCAGCCAAGATTCGACAGGGGCGTTCTCCGAAGCTTTCTTT.

This chain links TRBV19 with TRBJ2-7; D is possibly TRBD1 (6 bases). CDR1 is LNHDA and CDR2 is SQIVND in the germline V gene (reference sequence). V gave up 5 bases and J gave up 1 base, with 12 bases separating them. CDR3 length: 14 amino acids. The CDR3 loop is CASSPDSYSYEQYF. The CDR3 region has the DNA TGTGCCAGTAGTCCGGACAGCTATTCCTACGAGCAGTACTTC.

In DNA, the CDR3 is TGCAGCGCCCAGGGACAATACCCCGGAAACACCATATATTTT. The encoded protein is CSAQGQYPGNTIYF. The chain uses TRBV29-1 and TRBJ1-3; perhaps TRBD1 as D (6 bases). Germline V CDR1 and CDR2: SQVTM, ANQGSEA. CDR3 size: 14 residues. The germline V and J ends were trimmed by 7 bases and 4 bases, with 17 bases remaining between them. Variable domain in full (rest from reference TRBV29-1 and TRBJ1-3): SAVISQKPSRDICQRGTSLTIQCQVDSQVTMMFWYRQQPGQSLTLIATANQGSEATYESGFVIDKFPISRPNLTFSTLTVSNMSPEDSSIYLCSAQGQYPGNTIYFGEGSWLTVV.

This chain links TRBV6-5 with TRBJ2-1; 13 bases fit TRBD2. Trimming cost V 7 bases and J 8 bases; bases outside gene matches: 8. In germline, CDR1 is MNHEY, CDR2 SVGAGI. This CDR3 has 15 amino acids. DNA for the CDR3: TGTGCCAGCAAACGGACTAGCGGGAGTAACTATGAGCAGTTCTTC. Translated: CASKRTSGSNYEQFF.

CDR3 in DNA: TGTGCCAGCTCGGGGAGAAGGGAAAAACTGTTTTTT. Amino acids: CASSGRREKLFF. V and J are TRBV18 and TRBJ1-4; D unclear. Germline V gives CDR1 KGHSH, CDR2 LQKENI. The CDR3 totals 12 residues. Deletions cut 6 bases from V and 8 bases from J, with 10 bases between.

The chain links TRBV11-1 to TRBJ2-4, with 7 positions matching TRBD2. The CDR3 loop spans 15 amino acids. Germline loops: CDR1 SGHAT, CDR2 FQDESV (reference sequence). V was pared by 5 bases and J by 8 bases, with 12 bases of the junction left unmatched. The CDR3: CASSPREARADIQYF. The CDR3 coding sequence is TGTGCCAGCAGCCCCCGGGAGGCGAGGGCGGACATTCAGTACTTC.

There are a few counts of this clone. The V and J genes are TRBV28 and TRBJ1-5; TRBD1 matches 11 bases. Germline V gene sequence: CDR1 MDHEN, CDR2 SYDVKM. The CDR3 extends over 15 amino acids. V dropped 9 bases and J dropped 2; count of bases not matched to a gene: 6. CDR3 in amino acids: CASRTGGDGNQPQHF. CDR3 in DNA: TGTGCCAGTAGGACAGGGGGCGATGGCAATCAGCCCCAGCATTTT.

The rearrangement uses TRBV11-2 and TRBJ2-5; D gene ambiguous. With 4 bases removed from V and 5 bases from J, the gap between germline ends came to 5 bases. This CDR3 has 11 residues. Germline-derived CDR1 and CDR2 are SGHAT and FQNNGV. The CDR3 nucleotides read TGTGCCAGCAGCTCCGGGGAGACCCAGTACTTC. Protein sequence: CASSSGETQYF.

Written as DNA, the CDR3 is TGCGCCAGCAGCTTGGTCGGGGGGACTACCCTTTATGAGCAGTTCTTC. As protein: CASSLVGGTTLYEQFF. The chain couples TRBV5-1 to TRBJ2-1; TRBD2 agrees at 7 bases. The CDR3 has 16 residues. CDR1 is SGHRS, CDR2 YFSETQ, per germline. With V trimmed by 0 bases and J by 8 bases, 11 bases remained unmatched.

The chain links TRBV15 to TRBJ2-3; tentative D call: TRBD2 (5 bases). Germline values: CDR1 LNHNV, CDR2 YYDKDF (reference sequence). Trimming removed 7 bases at V and 5 bases at J, with 13 bases between. The CDR3 runs 13 residues. CDR3 residues: CATNSGSGDTQYF. The DNA for the CDR3 is TGTGCCACCAATTCGGGGTCGGGAGATACGCAGTATTTT.

The chain joins TRBV6-5 to TRBJ2-5; tentative D call: TRBD1 (6 bases). The V end was cut by 0 bases, the J end by 3 bases, with 8 bases between. Germline lookup yields CDR1 MNHEY and CDR2 SVGAGI. This CDR3 region has 14 residues. The CDR3 DNA follows: TGTGCCAGCAGTTACTCCGGGACAAAAGAGACCCAGTACTTC. As protein: CASSYSGTKETQYF.

This chain joins TRBV19 and TRBJ2-3; TRBD2 matches at 7 bases. There are 15 residues in the CDR3. V lost 7 bases and J lost 0; bases outside the gene matches: 7. From germline, CDR1 is LNHDA and CDR2 SQIVND (reference sequence). CDR3 protein: CASTRGVLSTDTQYF. The CDR3 DNA follows: TGTGCCAGTACCCGGGGGGTACTTAGCACAGATACGCAGTATTTT.

As for this clone: The sample has other DNA sequences that encode this CDR3 too. The chain employs TRBV27 and TRBJ1-1; D perhaps matches TRBD1 (5 bases). This CDR3 spans 14 amino acids. The germline V and J ends were trimmed by 2 bases and 1 base, with 8 bases remaining between them. Germline V gene data show CDR1 as MNHEY and CDR2 as SMNVEV (reference sequence). Here the CDR3 reads CASSLQGGNTEAFF. The CDR3 region has the DNA TGTGCCAGCAGTTTACAGGGAGGGAACACTGAAGCTTTCTTT.

The rearrangement joins TRBV28 to TRBJ1-3; no reliable D call. This CDR3 comprises 14 residues. The V end lost 6 bases, the J end lost 3 bases, and 12 bases lay between the germline ends. Germline CDR1 and CDR2: MDHEN and SYDVKM. CDR3: CASSPVKSGNTIYF. The CDR3 DNA sequence: TGTGCCAGCAGCCCAGTGAAAAGTGGAAACACCATATATTTT.

This chain joins TRBV11-3 and TRBJ2-7, with a weak D call TRBD2 (6 bases). Trimming pared 5 bases from V and 3 bases from J, leaving 11 bases between. This CDR3 comprises 13 residues. Germline V gene data show CDR1 as SGHNT and CDR2 as YENEEA. CDR3 in amino acids: CASSPGTGYEQYF. CDR3 in DNA: TGTGCCAGCAGCCCCGGGACTGGCTACGAGCAGTACTTC.

J is TRBJ1-2 and V is TRBV11-2; TRBD1 matches at 8 bases. The CDR3 sequence is 15 residues long. J gave up 8 bases and V 5 bases, and 13 bases lay outside the gene matches. CDR1 and CDR2 from the germline V gene are SGHAT and FQNNGV. This CDR3 is CASSASTGVLWGYTF. CDR3 nucleotides: TGTGCCAGCAGCGCTTCGACAGGGGTGCTGTGGGGCTACACCTTC.